A single sample gave rise to the 24 T cell receptor beta chains below, sequenced in a study of beta chain features in type 1 diabetes (dated by TCRdb to 2017 to 2018). Library preparation was by the immunoSEQ multiplex PCR assay. The entire isolated RNA was reverse transcribed using the High Capacity cDNA Reverse Transcription Kit, and thus expressed TCRB transcripts were sequenced. This immuneACCESS table, as held by TCRdb, lists in-frame sequences with V and J called but not all clones. Of the missing ones, under half trace to an unresolved V gene in checked studies; the others have no known cause. The sample profile shows some 160,000 clones; about 9.8% of them were found once. Under 2.5% of the sample belongs to the ten largest clones. The sequencing sample was made of central memory CD4+ T cells from blood. The source is a woman younger than 30 in good health.

The chain is built from TRBV5-1 and TRBJ2-1, with TRBD2 matching 9 bases. Trimming at V came to 1 base and at J to 8 bases, leaving 10 bases not matched to a gene. The V gene's germline CDR1 is SGHRS and CDR2 YFSETQ. The CDR3 totals 16 residues. DNA for the CDR3: TGCGCCAGCAGCTTGATAGGAGCGGGAGGCCCCCATGAGCAGTTCTTC. Encoded protein: CASSLIGAGGPHEQFF.

The chain's CDR3 is CASSSRTTYGYTF. For the CDR3, the DNA is TGCGCCAGCAGCTCGCGGACAACTTATGGCTACACCTTC. The chain is built from TRBV5-1 and TRBJ1-2, with D possibly matching TRBD1 (5 bases). The CDR3 runs to 13 residues. CDR1 SGHRS and CDR2 YFSETQ come from the germline V gene. V dropped 3 bases and J dropped 5 bases, with 11 bases sitting between them.

This sequence joins TRBV18 and TRBJ2-5; possible D gene TRBD1, 5 bases. Germline CDR1 and CDR2: KGHSH and LQKENI. The CDR3 runs to 14 residues. V was pared by 3 bases and J by 1 base, with 9 bases between. The CDR3 region has the DNA TGTGCCAGCTCACCCCGACAGAGCCAAGAGACCCAGTACTTC. Amino acids: CASSPRQSQETQYF.

J is TRBJ2-3 and V is TRBV5-4; maybe TRBD1 (6 bases). The germline gives CDR1 SGHNT, CDR2 YYREEE (reference sequence). Trimming removed 4 bases at V and 6 bases at J, with 15 bases between. This CDR3 region has 14 residues. CDR3 in DNA: TGTGCCAGCAGCCCGCAAGGGGGTCGCGATACGCAGTATTTT. Translated: CASSPQGGRDTQYF.

Only a few counts were recorded for this clone. This chain links TRBV30 with TRBJ1-6, with TRBD1 identical over 8 bases. The germline V gene has CDR1 GTSNPN and CDR2 SVGIG (reference sequence). The trim removed 3 bases at V and 7 bases at J, leaving 8 bases unmatched. The CDR3 loop spans 15 amino acids. DNA of the CDR3: TGTGCCTGGAGCACAGGGGGATCAGGAAATTCACCCCTCCACTTT. Amino acids: CAWSTGGSGNSPLHF.

The table lists this clone with a few counts. The rearrangement links TRBV5-1 to TRBJ2-7; D is undetermined. This CDR3 comprises 15 residues. The V end was cut by 1 base, the J end by 3 bases, with 14 bases between. Germline V gene data show CDR1 as SGHRS and CDR2 as YFSETQ. The CDR3 bases are TGCGCCAGCAGCTTGTGGAACAGTCCTCTCTACGAGCAGTACTTC. Protein: CASSLWNSPLYEQYF.

The gene calls are TRBV11-3 and TRBJ2-1, with D possibly TRBD1 on 5 matching bases. This CDR3 spans 14 amino acids. With 3 bases removed from V and 7 bases from J, the gap between germline ends came to 13 bases. Per the germline V gene, CDR1 is SGHNT and CDR2 is YENEEA. The CDR3 region is CASSFITGRNEQFF. CDR3 nucleotides: TGTGCCAGCAGCTTTATCACAGGTCGGAATGAGCAGTTCTTC.

The table lists this clone with a count of one. CDR3 sequence reads: CASSRGGGIGYTF. The CDR3 DNA follows: TGTGCCAGCAGCCGGGGGGGTGGTATAGGCTACACCTTC. The chain combines TRBV9 with TRBJ1-2; perhaps TRBD1 as D (5 bases). The CDR3 sequence is 13 residues long. CDR1 and CDR2 (germline): SGDLS, YYNGEE. Trimming removed 4 bases from V and 8 bases from J, with 15 bases in between.

This clone was counted a few times. CDR3 loop: CASSLAIGGSFSYEQYF. The CDR3 bases are TGTGCCAGCAGCTTAGCGATCGGCGGGAGTTTTTCCTACGAGCAGTACTTC. The chain couples TRBV7-2 to TRBJ2-7; 7 nucleotides agree with TRBD2. Germline lookup yields CDR1 SGHTA and CDR2 FQGNSA. The CDR3 sequence is 17 residues long. V lost 0 bases and J lost 1; bases outside the gene matches: 9.

A remark on this clone: The identical CDR3 is also encoded by other nucleotide sequences in the sample. The chain joins TRBV19 to TRBJ2-7, with 7 positions matching TRBD1. Germline trimming cut 3 bases from V and 4 bases from J; bases unmatched to any gene: 6. CDR3 size: 14 residues. Germline V gene sequence: CDR1 LNHDA, CDR2 SQIVND (reference sequence). The CDR3 sequence: CASSIPDRVYEQYF. Written as DNA, the CDR3 is TGTGCCAGTAGTATCCCAGACAGGGTTTACGAGCAGTACTTC.

CDR3 region: CASSRGASGSADTQYF. DNA of the CDR3: TGCGCCAGCAGCCGTGGGGCTAGCGGGAGCGCAGATACGCAGTATTTT. This chain connects TRBV5-1 to TRBJ2-3, with 10 bases identical to TRBD2. Per the germline V gene, CDR1 is SGHRS and CDR2 is YFSETQ. This CDR3 spans 16 amino acids. Trimming took 4 bases from V and 4 from J; bases not matched to a gene: 9. Based on the CDR3 plus reference TRBV5-1 and TRBJ2-3, the full variable domain is KAGVTQTPRYLIKTRGQQVTLSCSPISGHRSVSWYQQTPGQGLQFLFEYFSETQRNKGNFPGRFSGRQFSNSRSEMNVSTLELGDSALYLCASSRGASGSADTQYFGPGTRLTVL.

The DNA of the CDR3 is TGTGCCAGCAGTCGACAGGGAATGAATGAGCAGTTCTTC. Its protein product is CASSRQGMNEQFF. V is TRBV2 and J is TRBJ2-1; 7 bases line up with TRBD1. The germline V gene encodes CDR1 SNHLY and CDR2 FYNNEI. The CDR3 is made up of 13 amino acids. After removal of 5 bases from V and 7 bases from J, the junction contained 5 bases not matched to a gene.

This clone has a handful of counts. The chain employs TRBV25-1 and TRBJ2-4; no clear D. The germline V gene has CDR1 MGHDK and CDR2 SYGVNS. The length of the CDR3 is 15 residues. Trimming pared 3 bases from V and 6 bases from J, leaving 15 bases between. CDR3: CASSDSGEGLNIQYF. The DNA for the CDR3 is TGTGCCAGCAGTGACTCAGGTGAAGGTCTAAACATTCAGTACTTC. Looking up the rest from reference TRBV25-1 and TRBJ2-4 gives the full variable domain: EADIYQTPRYLVIGTGKKITLECSQTMGHDKMYWYQQDPGMELHLIHYSYGVNSTEKGDLSSESTVSRIRTEHFPLTLESARPSHTSQYLCASSDSGEGLNIQYFGAGTRLSVL.

This clone came up a few times. The V and J genes are TRBV30 and TRBJ1-2; 8 bases are shared with TRBD1. Trimming at V came to 6 bases and at J to 5 bases, leaving 8 bases not matched to a gene. CDR1 is GTSNPN and CDR2 is SVGIG in the germline V gene (reference sequence). This CDR3 region has 13 residues. The CDR3 spells CACTTGGGYGYTF. DNA for the CDR3: TGTGCCTGTACCACAGGGGGTGGTTATGGCTACACCTTC.

The gene calls are TRBV4-1 and TRBJ2-4; 9 bases are a match to TRBD1. The V gene's germline CDR1 is MGHRA and CDR2 YSYEKL. Trimming cost V 2 bases and J 3 bases; bases outside gene matches: 2. The CDR3 sequence is 15 residues long. The CDR3 DNA sequence: TGCGCCAGCAGCCAAAAGACAGGGGGCAAAAACATTCAGTACTTC. Its translation: CASSQKTGGKNIQYF.

The chain links TRBV5-1 to TRBJ2-3; D perhaps matches TRBD2 (6 bases). The CDR3 runs 14 residues. Trimming shortened V by 4 bases and J by 5 bases, and 14 bases separated the two germline ends. Germline CDR1 reads SGHRS; CDR2 reads YFSETQ. The CDR3 region has the DNA TGCGCCAGCAGCCCCGGGATTAGCGGAGATACGCAGTATTTT. This codes for CASSPGISGDTQYF.

The chain employs TRBV30 and TRBJ2-1; D is undetermined. Trimming stripped 4 bases from V and 6 bases from J, with 10 bases between. The V gene's germline CDR1 is GTSNPN and CDR2 SVGIG (reference sequence). There are 12 residues in the CDR3. CDR3 sequence: CAWTRSRNEQFF. DNA of the CDR3: TGTGCCTGGACTAGATCCCGCAATGAGCAGTTCTTC.

The genes are TRBV7-3 and TRBJ1-2, with no clear D. The CDR3 is made up of 14 amino acids. V was trimmed by 5 bases and J by 7 bases, leaving 17 bases between them. Germline V CDR1 and CDR2: SGHTA, FQGTGA. The CDR3 is CASSPGGSSGGYTF. Written as DNA, the CDR3 is TGTGCCAGCAGCCCAGGAGGCAGTTCCGGTGGCTACACCTTC.

The chain couples TRBV7-3 to TRBJ1-1, with a weak D call TRBD1 (5 bases). The CDR3 is 14 residues long. Per germline, CDR1 SGHTA and CDR2 FQGTGA. V was trimmed by 1 base and J by 1 base, leaving 7 bases between them. The CDR3 DNA is TGTGCCAGCAGCTTAAATCAGGGGAACACTGAAGCTTTCTTT. It is translated as CASSLNQGNTEAFF.

The CDR3 region is CASSPQRGVQETQYF. The DNA for the CDR3 is TGTGCCAGCTCACCTCAGCGGGGGGTTCAAGAGACCCAGTACTTC. The V call is TRBV18, the J call TRBJ2-5; 9 nucleotides agree with TRBD2. Trimming at V came to 3 bases and at J to 2 bases, leaving 4 bases not matched to a gene. Germline V gene lookup returns CDR1 KGHSH and CDR2 LQKENI. This CDR3 region has 15 residues.

The rearrangement joins TRBV6-5 to TRBJ2-3, with no clear D. CDR3 size: 13 residues. Germline values: CDR1 MNHEY, CDR2 SVGAGI. V shed 6 bases and J shed 4 bases, with 11 bases lying between them. CDR3 loop: CASSQSRADTQYF. The CDR3 region has the DNA TGTGCCAGCAGCCAGTCTAGAGCAGATACGCAGTATTTT.

The chain couples TRBV29-1 to TRBJ2-7; TRBD1 aligns across 8 bases. The ends lost 7 bases at V and 4 bases at J; junction bases unmatched: 6. The CDR3 has 12 amino acids. Germline loops: CDR1 SQVTM, CDR2 ANQGSEA. CDR3 protein: CSAGQGGYEQYF. In DNA form, the CDR3 reads TGCAGCGCAGGACAGGGCGGATACGAGCAGTACTTC.

This chain links TRBV27 with TRBJ2-2; 7 nucleotides agree with TRBD2. The CDR3 has 15 residues. J gave up 5 bases and V 2 bases, and 5 bases lay outside the gene matches. The germline V gene encodes CDR1 MNHEY and CDR2 SMNVEV (reference sequence). CDR3: CASSLGGRGTGELFF. CDR3 DNA sequence: TGTGCCAGCAGTTTAGGCGGGAGAGGTACCGGGGAGCTGTTTTTT.

This clone appeared a few times. The V call is TRBV6-1, the J call TRBJ2-7; no clear D gene. CDR1 is MNHNS, CDR2 SASEGT, per germline. The ends were cut back, 6 bases at V and 4 bases at J, with 7 bases in the middle. This CDR3 region has 11 residues. The CDR3 region has the DNA TGTGCCAGCAGCCTAATTTACGAGCAGTACTTC. It translates to CASSLIYEQYF.